A single sample is the source of the 9 T cell receptor beta chains below, sequenced in a study of blood T cell repertoires in COVID-19. Produced via immunoSEQ multiplex PCR; TCRdb's table is partial and in-frame only. The sample comprises about 30,000 clones, 70% to 90% of which are singletons, and under 7.5% rests with the top ten. The sequencing sample was made of peripheral blood. The receptors shown here come from a man in his sixties with active COVID-19.

The chain has TRBV9 and TRBJ2-5; 10 positions agree with TRBD2. The CDR3 contains 16 residues. J lost 1 base, V lost 2 bases, and 5 bases had no gene match. CDR1 and CDR2 (germline): SGDLS, YYNGEE. In DNA form, the CDR3 reads TGTGCCAGCAGCGTCTCCAGCGGGAGGGCCCAAGAGACCCAGTACTTC. As protein: CASSVSSGRAQETQYF.

The genes are TRBV4-2 and TRBJ2-7; TRBD1 matches at 11 bases. CDR1 LGHNA and CDR2 YNFKEQ come from the germline V gene. CDR3 size: 14 residues. The trim removed 4 bases at V and 9 bases at J, leaving 8 bases unmatched. DNA of the CDR3: TGTGCCAGCAGCCTTTTAGGACAGGGGGCGAGGCAGTACTTC. Translating gives CASSLLGQGARQYF.

The genes are TRBV7-2 and TRBJ2-3; the match to TRBD2 covers 9 bases. The CDR3 covers 15 residues. J was trimmed by 5 bases and V by 5 bases; bases with no gene match: 8. Germline V CDR1 and CDR2: SGHTA, FQGNSA. CDR3 DNA: TGTGCCAGCAGCAATAGCGGGAGCCGTAGAGATACGCAGTATTTT. This sequence encodes CASSNSGSRRDTQYF. The full variable domain, in which reference TRBV7-2 and TRBJ2-3 provide the parts outside the CDR3, is GAGVSQSPSNKVTEKGKDVELRCDPISGHTALYWYRQSLGQGLEFLIYFQGNSAPDKSGLPSDRFSAERTGGSVSTLTIQRTQQEDSAVYLCASSNSGSRRDTQYFGPGTRLTVL.

This chain joins TRBV6-5 and TRBJ2-1; a weak D match, TRBD2 (6 bases). This CDR3 is 15 amino acids long. V was cut by 6 bases and J by 0 bases, with 12 bases left in between. The germline V gene encodes CDR1 MNHEY and CDR2 SVGAGI. The CDR3 coding sequence is TGTGCCAGCAGCCTTAGCGGAAGCTCCTACAATGAGCAGTTCTTC. This sequence encodes CASSLSGSSYNEQFF.

Turning to this clone: The junction and the germline gene differ at one end; a read error may be behind it. The chain carries TRBV7-7 and TRBJ2-1, with 12 bases fitting TRBD1. Germline CDR1 SSHAT, CDR2 FNYEAQ (reference sequence). This CDR3 spans 15 amino acids. CDR3 DNA sequence: TGTGCTAGCAGCCGGGACAGGGGGCTCAACAATGAGCAGTTCTTC. Its translation is CASSRDRGLNNEQFF. The full variable domain, with the rest looked up from reference TRBV7-7 and TRBJ2-1, is GAGVSQSPRYKVTKRGQDVTLRCDPISSHATLYWYQQALGQGPEFLTYFNYEAQPDKSGLPSDRFSAERPEGSISTLTIQRTEQRDSAMYRCASSRDRGLNNEQFFGPGTRLTVL.

The chain uses TRBV6-5 and TRBJ2-7; 9 bases match TRBD1. The CDR3 is 14 residues long. V shed 6 bases and J 3 bases; nucleotides not matched to a gene: 6. Germline V lookup: CDR1 MNHEY, CDR2 SVGAGI. The CDR3 protein is CASRTGGDLYEQYF. DNA for the CDR3: TGTGCCAGCAGAACAGGGGGCGATCTCTACGAGCAGTACTTC.

The J gene is TRBJ1-5, the V gene TRBV2; D gene uncertain. Trimming took off 4 bases at V and 0 bases at J, with 10 bases between the two ends. This CDR3 region has 15 residues. Germline lookup yields CDR1 SNHLY and CDR2 FYNNEI. The CDR3 is CASSVSGISNQPQHF. The DNA for the CDR3 is TGTGCCAGCAGTGTATCGGGGATTAGCAATCAGCCCCAGCATTTT.

The chain combines TRBV28 with TRBJ1-1, with 11 bases aligning to TRBD1. CDR1 and CDR2 from the germline V gene are MDHEN and SYDVKM. The CDR3 is 16 amino acids. Trimming at V came to 2 bases and at J to 4 bases, leaving 6 bases not matched to a gene. In DNA form, the CDR3 reads TGTGCCAGCAGTTTAGGTGTGGGACAGGGGGGCACTGAAGCTTTCTTT. This encodes CASSLGVGQGGTEAFF.

The chain has TRBV19 and TRBJ2-1; 9 bases align to TRBD2. CDR3 size: 15 residues. V was pared by 5 bases and J by 6 bases, with 8 bases of the junction left unmatched. Germline CDR1 is LNHDA and CDR2 is SQIVND (reference sequence). The DNA for the CDR3 is TGTGCCAGTAGTGGTAGCGGGAGCTCAGCCAATGAGCAGTTCTTC. Residues: CASSGSGSSANEQFF.